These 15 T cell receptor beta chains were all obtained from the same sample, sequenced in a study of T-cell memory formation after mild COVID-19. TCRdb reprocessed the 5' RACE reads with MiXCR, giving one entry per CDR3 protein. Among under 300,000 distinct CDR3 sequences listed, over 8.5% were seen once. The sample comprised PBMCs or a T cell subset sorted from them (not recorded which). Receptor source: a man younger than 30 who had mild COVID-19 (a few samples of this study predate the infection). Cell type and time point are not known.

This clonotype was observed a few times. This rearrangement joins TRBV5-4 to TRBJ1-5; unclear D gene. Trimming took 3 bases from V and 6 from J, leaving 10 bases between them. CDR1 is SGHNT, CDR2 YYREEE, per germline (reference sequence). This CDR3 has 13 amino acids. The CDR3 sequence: CASSSGWGQPQHF. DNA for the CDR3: TGTGCCAGCAGCTCGGGTTGGGGTCAGCCCCAGCATTTT.

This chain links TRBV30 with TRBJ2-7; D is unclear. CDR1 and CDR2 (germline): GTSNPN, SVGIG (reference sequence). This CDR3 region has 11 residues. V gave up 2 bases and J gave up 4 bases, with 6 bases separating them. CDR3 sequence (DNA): TGTGCCTGGAGTAATAATTACGAGCAGTACTTC. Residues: CAWSNNYEQYF.

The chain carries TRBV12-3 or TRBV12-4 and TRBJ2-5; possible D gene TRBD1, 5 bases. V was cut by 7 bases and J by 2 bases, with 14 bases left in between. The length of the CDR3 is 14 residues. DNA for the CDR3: TGTGCCAGCACGCGCCGACAGTATCAAGAGACCCAGTACTTC. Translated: CASTRRQYQETQYF.

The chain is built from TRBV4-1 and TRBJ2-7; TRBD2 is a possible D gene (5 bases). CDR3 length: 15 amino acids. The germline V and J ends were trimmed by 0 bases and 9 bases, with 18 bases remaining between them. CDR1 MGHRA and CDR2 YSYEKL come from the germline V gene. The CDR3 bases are TGCGCCAGCAGCCAAGATGTAGGGCGAACGAGCGGGCAGTACGTC. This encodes CASSQDVGRTSGQYV.

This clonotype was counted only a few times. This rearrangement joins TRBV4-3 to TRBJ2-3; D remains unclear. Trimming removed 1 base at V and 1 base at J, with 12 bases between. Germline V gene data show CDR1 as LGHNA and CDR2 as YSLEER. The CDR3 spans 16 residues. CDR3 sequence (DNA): TGCGCCAGCAGCCAAGGGGGATCTTCCCGCACAGATACGCAGTATTTT. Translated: CASSQGGSSRTDTQYF.

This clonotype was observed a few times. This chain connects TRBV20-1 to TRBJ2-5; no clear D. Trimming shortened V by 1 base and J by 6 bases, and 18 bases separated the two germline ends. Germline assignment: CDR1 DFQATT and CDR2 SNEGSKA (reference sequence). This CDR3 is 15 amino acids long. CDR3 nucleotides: TGCAGTGCTAGAGGAGTTGCAGCTGCTTACCAGACCCAGTACTTC. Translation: CSARGVAAAYQTQYF.

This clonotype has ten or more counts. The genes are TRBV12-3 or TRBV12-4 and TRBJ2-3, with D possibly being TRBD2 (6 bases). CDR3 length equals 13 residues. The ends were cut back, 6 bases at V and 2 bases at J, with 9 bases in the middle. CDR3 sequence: CASRGDSTDTQYF. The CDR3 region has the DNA TGTGCCAGCAGGGGGGACTCCACAGATACGCAGTATTTT.

Written as DNA, the CDR3 is TGTGCCAGCAGTTCCAACAGGGTTCACTCACCCCTCCACTTT. Protein product: CASSSNRVHSPLHF. The chain employs TRBV12-3 or TRBV12-4 and TRBJ1-6, with D tentatively TRBD1 (6 bases). This CDR3 comprises 14 residues. The V end lost 4 bases, the J end lost 10 bases, and 14 bases lay between the germline ends.

The CDR3 coding sequence is TGTGCCAGCAGCCCCTTTGGGGGGCCAATGAATGAGCAGTTCTTC. Its protein is CASSPFGGPMNEQFF. The chain employs TRBV9 and TRBJ2-1; TRBD1 or TRBD2 may be the D gene (6 bases each). V was clipped by 4 bases and J by 7 bases, with 18 bases between them. The CDR3 runs 15 residues. Germline CDR1 and CDR2: SGDLS and YYNGEE.

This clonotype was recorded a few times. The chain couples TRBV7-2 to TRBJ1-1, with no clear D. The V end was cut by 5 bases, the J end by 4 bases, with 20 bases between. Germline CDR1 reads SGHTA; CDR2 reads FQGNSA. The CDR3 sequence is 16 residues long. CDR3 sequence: CASSPRGYSGSTEAFF. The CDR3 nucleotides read TGTGCCAGCAGCCCGCGGGGATACAGTGGGAGCACTGAAGCTTTCTTT.

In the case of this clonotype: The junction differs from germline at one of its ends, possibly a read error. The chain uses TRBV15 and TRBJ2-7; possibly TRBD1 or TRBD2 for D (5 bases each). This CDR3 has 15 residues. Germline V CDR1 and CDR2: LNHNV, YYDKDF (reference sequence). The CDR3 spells CATSRDSGPSSEQYF. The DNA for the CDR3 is TGTGCCACCAGCAGAGACTCGGGGCCCTCCTCCGAGCAGTACTTC.

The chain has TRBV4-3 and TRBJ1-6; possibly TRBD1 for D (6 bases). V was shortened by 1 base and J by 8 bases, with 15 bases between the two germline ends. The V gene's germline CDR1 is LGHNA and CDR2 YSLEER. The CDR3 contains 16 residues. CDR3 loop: CASSQASAGDYSPLHF. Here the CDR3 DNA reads TGCGCCAGCAGCCAAGCTTCCGCAGGGGACTATTCACCCCTCCACTTT.

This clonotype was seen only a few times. The CDR3 region is CASSWIDPTRGYTF. In DNA, the CDR3 is TGTGCCAGCAGCTGGATAGACCCCACTCGGGGCTACACCTTC. The chain joins TRBV7-2 to TRBJ1-2; D is unresolved. The germline V gene has CDR1 SGHTA and CDR2 FQGNSA. The CDR3 sequence is 14 residues long. Trimming took 4 bases from V and 8 from J, leaving 17 bases between them.

The CDR3 DNA follows: TGTGCCAGTAGTATAGCGAGGACAGGGGGCAATGAGCAGTTCTTC. The encoded protein is CASSIARTGGNEQFF. The V gene is TRBV19, the J gene TRBJ2-1, with TRBD1 matching 10 bases. The V gene end was trimmed by 1 base and the J gene end by 6 bases; junction bases not matched to a gene: 3. The germline V gene has CDR1 LNHDA and CDR2 SQIVND (reference sequence). The CDR3 has 15 residues.

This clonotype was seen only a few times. CDR3 sequence reads: CASSPRTTDTQYF. CDR3 nucleotides: TGTGCCAGCTCACCTCGGACCACAGATACGCAGTATTTT. J is TRBJ2-3 and V is TRBV18; D gene ambiguous. V lost 3 bases and J 2 bases, leaving 6 bases between the germline ends. Germline V lookup: CDR1 KGHSH, CDR2 LQKENI. The length of the CDR3 is 13 residues.